The next 10 T cell receptor beta chains were all read from a single sample in a study of shared clonotypes between healthy human individuals (dated by TCRdb to the early 2020s). Library method: the immunoSEQ multiplex PCR assay. This is the immuneACCESS table as TCRdb keeps it, with only in-frame sequences that have V and J called. A part of the clones is gone; compared with another copy, unresolved V genes explain less than half, and the rest is unexplained. This sample holds some 2,000,000 clones; about 95% were observed only once. The ten top clones hold more than 0.95% of the sample. CD8 naive samples were CD45RO-negative cells positively selected for CCR7, giving a CD45RA+CCR7+ population that excluded TemRA cells. Sequenced sample: naive CD8+ T cells sorted from blood. The sample's cell subset or site label, in plain terms: CD45RA+CCR7+. These receptors all come from a young man in good health.

This clone was observed a single time. The chain joins TRBV30 to TRBJ2-1; no reliable D call. Per germline, CDR1 GTSNPN and CDR2 SVGIG (reference sequence). The CDR3 extends over 13 amino acids. V lost 6 bases to trimming and J lost 2 bases, with 11 bases between them. The CDR3: CACLGIAYNEQFF. As DNA, the CDR3 is TGTGCCTGCCTGGGGATCGCCTACAATGAGCAGTTCTTC. The full variable domain, in which reference TRBV30 and TRBJ2-1 provide the parts outside the CDR3, is SQTIHQWPATLVQPVGSPLSLECTVEGTSNPNLYWYRQAAGRGLQLLFYSVGIGQISSEVPQNLSASRPQDRQFILSSKKLLLSDSGFYLCACLGIAYNEQFFGPGTRLTVL.

This clone was seen a single time. This sequence joins TRBV27 and TRBJ2-5; 7 nucleotides line up with TRBD1. This CDR3 comprises 13 residues. Germline CDR1 reads MNHEY; CDR2 reads SMNVEV (reference sequence). J was trimmed by 5 bases and V by 5 bases; bases with no gene match: 5. CDR3 residues: CASSSWDSETQYF. The CDR3, as DNA: TGTGCCAGCAGTAGTTGGGACAGTGAGACCCAGTACTTC.

The rearrangement links TRBV4-3 to TRBJ1-2, with TRBD1 as a possible D gene (5 bases). V was clipped by 3 bases and J by 4 bases, with 9 bases between them. From germline, CDR1 is LGHNA and CDR2 YSLEER. The CDR3 extends over 13 amino acids. The CDR3 bases are TGCGCCAGCAGCCATCAGGGATTCTATGGCTACACCTTC. Translated: CASSHQGFYGYTF.

The chain combines TRBV15 with TRBJ2-5, with TRBD2 matching over 9 bases. Losses at the gene ends were 8 bases for V and 2 bases for J; bases not matched to a gene: 9. CDR1 is LNHNV, CDR2 YYDKDF, per germline (reference sequence). The length of the CDR3 is 15 residues. The CDR3 here is CATGGERGAQETQYF. CDR3 sequence (DNA): TGTGCCACCGGAGGAGAGCGGGGGGCTCAAGAGACCCAGTACTTC.

This chain joins TRBV7-9 and TRBJ2-3; D remains ambiguous. The germline CDR1 and CDR2 sequences are SEHNR and FQNEAQ (reference sequence). V dropped 2 bases and J dropped 3 bases, with 12 bases sitting between them. The CDR3 totals 15 residues. CDR3 protein: CASSLIHLGTDTQYF. CDR3 nucleotide sequence: TGTGCCAGCAGCTTAATCCACTTGGGGACAGATACGCAGTATTTT.

Details on this clone: The sample contains more than one DNA sequence encoding this CDR3. CDR3 residues: CASSLEPYEQYF. DNA for the CDR3: TGTGCCAGCAGCTTAGAGCCCTACGAGCAGTACTTC. The chain joins TRBV7-8 to TRBJ2-7; D unclear. CDR3 length equals 12 residues. Germline lookup yields CDR1 SGHVS and CDR2 FQNEAQ. V was trimmed by 1 base and J by 2 bases, leaving 3 bases between them.

The chain links TRBV30 to TRBJ2-3, with 8 bases fitting TRBD2. Trimming cost V 1 base and J 5 bases; bases outside gene matches: 14. Germline V gene lookup returns CDR1 GTSNPN and CDR2 SVGIG (reference sequence). The CDR3 loop spans 17 amino acids. CDR3 sequence: CAWSARPGLGIGDTQYF. The CDR3 DNA reads as TGTGCCTGGAGTGCCCGGCCGGGACTAGGTATTGGAGATACGCAGTATTTT.

The chain uses TRBV30 and TRBJ2-7, with D possibly being TRBD2 (5 bases). Trimming stripped 5 bases from V and 4 bases from J, with 12 bases between. The CDR3 runs 12 residues. Germline V gene data show CDR1 as GTSNPN and CDR2 as SVGIG (reference sequence). The CDR3 region has the DNA TGTGCCTGGGGCGGGTTTGGGTACGAGCAGTACTTC. Translated: CAWGGFGYEQYF.

The CDR3 loop reads CASREGRRYYEQYF. In DNA, the CDR3 is TGTGCCAGCAGGGAGGGCAGACGTTATTACGAGCAGTACTTC. V is TRBV6-5 and J is TRBJ2-7; D possibly corresponds to TRBD2 (6 bases). The CDR3 runs 14 residues. V gave up 6 bases and J gave up 4 bases, with 16 bases separating them. Germline V lookup: CDR1 MNHEY, CDR2 SVGAGI.

This chain uses TRBV4-3 with TRBJ2-3; no firm D call. The length of the CDR3 is 13 residues. Germline V lookup: CDR1 LGHNA, CDR2 YSLEER. The ends were cut back, 4 bases at V and 2 bases at J, with 7 bases in the middle. CDR3 DNA: TGCGCCAGCAGCCCAACGGTCACAGATACGCAGTATTTT. As protein: CASSPTVTDTQYF.